The TCR beta chain described here comes from a study of blood T cell repertoires in COVID-19. Source study methods: Reference gene primer amplification yielded estimated nucleated cell counts. Measured with immunoSEQ multiplex PCR; TCRdb has only the in-frame clones, and not every one. D and trimming were read from the DNA, whereas the V and J calls and clone size are those reported in that table. The table shows 55,000 to 80,000 clones, with approximately 88% occurring only once. The source is a human donor in a cohort sampled during active COVID-19. The sequencing sample was made of peripheral blood.

The CDR3 nucleotides read TGTGCCAGCAGTTACTGGAGGGGAACCTACGAGCAGTACTTC. Encoded protein: CASSYWRGTYEQYF. The rearrangement joins TRBV6-5 to TRBJ2-7; possibly TRBD2 for D (6 bases). The CDR3 spans 14 residues. Germline CDR1 is MNHEY and CDR2 is SVGAGI. V was shortened by 1 base and J by 2 bases, with 9 bases between the two germline ends.